The rows below give T cell receptor beta chains drawn from one sample of a study of blood T cell repertoires in COVID-19. Assay: immunoSEQ multiplex PCR; the TCRdb copy retains only in-frame clones and omits some. The table shows 130,000 to 150,000 clones, with just under 85% occurring only once. The specimen sequenced was peripheral blood. These TCRs come from a woman of 80 years or more with acute or convalescent COVID-19. Each CDR3 is given with its conserved first and last residue. The D gene is left open where the match is weak. Clone size is shown for a subset of rows, as once, few, many or a class of expanded clone.

v_gene: TRBV14
d_gene: -
abundance: few
j_gene: TRBJ1-6
CDR3nt: TGTGCCAGCAGCCAAACAGGAAATTCACCCCTCCACTTT
CDR3aa: CASSQTGNSPLHF

v_gene: TRBV19
d_gene: TRBD1
abundance: -
j_gene: TRBJ2-7
CDR3nt: TGTGCCAGTAGTTTCGCAGGGGGACATTACGAGCAGTACTTC
CDR3aa: CASSFAGGHYEQYF

v_gene: TRBV5-1
d_gene: -
abundance: -
j_gene: TRBJ1-1
CDR3nt: TGCGCCAGCAGCTTGGCCCAGGGCCCCCTATTGAACACTGAAGCTTTCTTT
CDR3aa: CASSLAQGPLLNTEAFF

v_gene: TRBV5-1
d_gene: -
abundance: -
j_gene: TRBJ1-1
CDR3nt: TGCGCCAGCAGCCCAGAGGGCAGTTTCGTGACTGAAGCTTTCTTT
CDR3aa: CASSPEGSFVTEAFF

v_gene: TRBV3-1/TRBV3-2
d_gene: TRBD1
abundance: -
j_gene: TRBJ1-2
CDR3nt: TGTGCCAGCAGCCCGACAGGGGTCGTCTATGGCTACACCTTC
CDR3aa: CASSPTGVVYGYTF

v_gene: TRBV7-7
d_gene: TRBD1
abundance: -
j_gene: TRBJ2-1
CDR3nt: TGTGCTAGCAGCTCCGGACAGGGGGACTACAATGAGCAGTTCTTC
CDR3aa: CASSSGQGDYNEQFF

v_gene: TRBV10-3
d_gene: -
abundance: -
j_gene: TRBJ2-2
CDR3nt: TGTGCCATCAGTCTCCGCGGGCCGCCCACCGGGGAGCTGTTTTTT
CDR3aa: CAISLRGPPTGELFF

v_gene: TRBV19
d_gene: -
abundance: -
j_gene: TRBJ1-1
CDR3nt: TGTGCCAGTAGTATTTGGGGGGGCGCAGACTATTCTGAAGCTTTCTTT
CDR3aa: CASSIWGGADYSEAFF

v_gene: TRBV7-9
d_gene: TRBD1
abundance: -
j_gene: TRBJ1-3
CDR3nt: TGTGCCAGCAGCGTCTGGGACAGTCTCTCTGGAAACACCATATATTTT
CDR3aa: CASSVWDSLSGNTIYF

v_gene: TRBV10-3
d_gene: TRBD2
abundance: -
j_gene: TRBJ2-3
CDR3nt: TGTGCCATCAAGGGGACTAGCGGGGGGGCAGATACGCAGTATTTT
CDR3aa: CAIKGTSGGADTQYF

v_gene: TRBV3-1/TRBV3-2
d_gene: -
abundance: -
j_gene: TRBJ2-3
CDR3nt: TGTGCCAGCAGCCAACGCGGCGGGGGCCCCACAGATACGCAGTATTTT
CDR3aa: CASSQRGGGPTDTQYF

v_gene: TRBV19
d_gene: TRBD1
abundance: -
j_gene: TRBJ1-2
CDR3nt: TGTGCCAGTAGTATTGGGACAGGGGACGGCTACACCTTC
CDR3aa: CASSIGTGDGYTF

v_gene: TRBV4-1
d_gene: -
abundance: -
j_gene: TRBJ2-1
CDR3nt: TGCGCCAGCAGCCAAGAGCGGGCTAACGCTTTCTTAGAGCTTAACAATGAGCAGTTCTTC
CDR3aa: CASSQERANAFLELNNEQFF

v_gene: TRBV5-5
d_gene: -
abundance: -
j_gene: TRBJ1-6
CDR3nt: TGTGCCAGCAGCTTGGGGGGCAGGAATCATTCACCCCTCCACTTT
CDR3aa: CASSLGGRNHSPLHF

v_gene: TRBV6-5
d_gene: TRBD1
abundance: -
j_gene: TRBJ2-3
CDR3nt: TGTGCCAGCACTAACACACAGGGGTCGAATACGCAGTATTTT
CDR3aa: CASTNTQGSNTQYF

v_gene: TRBV7-8
d_gene: -
abundance: -
j_gene: TRBJ1-2
CDR3nt: TGTGCCAGCAGCTTAGGAGCGGGGGCTCGACTTTTGGGCTACACCTTC
CDR3aa: CASSLGAGARLLGYTF

v_gene: TRBV4-1
d_gene: -
abundance: -
j_gene: TRBJ1-1
CDR3nt: TGCGCCAGCAGCCGTTACCAGGGGCAGGACACTGAAGCTTTCTTT
CDR3aa: CASSRYQGQDTEAFF

v_gene: TRBV5-1
d_gene: TRBD2
abundance: -
j_gene: TRBJ2-7
CDR3nt: TGCGCCAGCAGCTTGGAACTAGCGGGGGGCTACGAGCAGTACTTC
CDR3aa: CASSLELAGGYEQYF

v_gene: TRBV5-1
d_gene: -
abundance: -
j_gene: TRBJ2-7
CDR3nt: TGCGCCAGCAGCTACGGGACAACAAGCTCCTACGAGCAGTACTTC
CDR3aa: CASSYGTTSSYEQYF

v_gene: TRBV13
d_gene: -
abundance: -
j_gene: TRBJ1-1
CDR3nt: TGTGCCAGCAGCTACACAGGAGACACTGAAGCTTTCTTT
CDR3aa: CASSYTGDTEAFF

v_gene: TRBV18
d_gene: -
abundance: -
j_gene: TRBJ1-1
CDR3nt: TGTGCCAGCTCACCACCTTTGCAGGGAGGCACTGAAGCTTTCTTT
CDR3aa: CASSPPLQGGTEAFF

v_gene: TRBV5-1
d_gene: -
abundance: -
j_gene: TRBJ2-5
CDR3nt: TGCGCCAGCAGATCAACGGGACATACGTACCAAGAGACCCAGTACTTC
CDR3aa: CASRSTGHTYQETQYF

v_gene: TRBV4-2
d_gene: -
abundance: -
j_gene: TRBJ1-6
CDR3nt: TGTGCCAGCAGCCAAGATCACTTCTCACCCCTCCACTTT
CDR3aa: CASSQDHFSPLHF

v_gene: TRBV5-4
d_gene: -
abundance: -
j_gene: TRBJ2-7
CDR3nt: TGTGCCAGCAGCTTGCACGGAGGCGAGCAGTACTTC
CDR3aa: CASSLHGGEQYF

v_gene: TRBV5-1
d_gene: -
abundance: -
j_gene: TRBJ1-3
CDR3nt: TGCGCCAGCAGCATCGGGACTCTCTCTGGAAACACCATATATTTT
CDR3aa: CASSIGTLSGNTIYF

v_gene: TRBV14
d_gene: -
abundance: -
j_gene: TRBJ2-7
CDR3nt: TGTGCCAGCAGCCAACTAGCGATCTACGAGCAGTACTTC
CDR3aa: CASSQLAIYEQYF

v_gene: TRBV21-1
d_gene: -
abundance: once
j_gene: TRBJ1-5
CDR3nt: TGTGCCAGCCTGGGACAGCGAGTTGAGCCCCAGCATTTT
CDR3aa: CASLGQRVEPQHF

v_gene: TRBV5-1
d_gene: TRBD1
abundance: -
j_gene: TRBJ2-1
CDR3nt: TGCGCCAGCAGCTCGGACAGGGGTTTAACCTACAATGAGCAGTTCTTC
CDR3aa: CASSSDRGLTYNEQFF

v_gene: TRBV6-5
d_gene: -
abundance: -
j_gene: TRBJ2-1
CDR3nt: TGTGCCAGCAGTATGAGCAATGAGCAGTTCTTC
CDR3aa: CASSMSNEQFF

v_gene: TRBV11-2
d_gene: -
abundance: once
j_gene: TRBJ2-7
CDR3nt: TGTGCCAGCAGCTTAACGTTCGTCAGGGGCTACGAGCAGTACTTC
CDR3aa: CASSLTFVRGYEQYF